This TCR beta chain originates from a study of blood T cells in healthy people across ages. CDR3 length: 15 residues. CDR1 is SGHRS, CDR2 YFSETQ, per germline. The germline V and J ends were trimmed by 2 bases and 4 bases, with 14 bases remaining between them. PCR was performed a second time for about 6 to 12 cycles using a sample-barcoded 5' primer and a J-beta primer mix. TCRdb passed the 5' RACE reads through MiXCR, listing each CDR3 protein once. The table lists around 1,000,000 distinct CDR3 sequences, approximately 26% of them singletons. These same records also appear under a second study, on T cells of mothers and their children.

The chain is built from TRBV5-1 and TRBJ2-3, with D unclear. Sequencing used blood. This clonotype was sampled from a girl aged 2 to 9 in good health. CDR3 sequence (DNA): TGCGCCAGCAGCTTAACGGAGTACCGACCAGATACGCAGTATTTT. Its protein is CASSLTEYRPDTQYF.